The clone carrying this T cell receptor (beta chain) has ten or more counts. The data derive from a study of T cell repertoires in cytomegalovirus infection. V was pared by 6 bases and J by 0 bases, with 12 bases of the junction left unmatched. This CDR3 has 17 amino acids. TCRdb passed the reads through MiXCR, listing each CDR3 protein once. Here the sample spans 130,000 or so distinct CDR3 sequences, 5% to 6.5% being singletons. This sequence originates from a human donor in good health (CMV status not recorded). Some clones in this sample may be carry-over from other donors' samples. The V and J genes are TRBV12-3 or TRBV12-4 and TRBJ2-3, with 7 bases that match TRBD1. The source material was PBMCs. The CDR3 nucleotides read TGTGCCAGCAGATCAGGACAGGTTGTTACTAGCACAGATACGCAGTATTTT. Protein product: CASRSGQVVTSTDTQYF.